A single sample is the source of the 26 T cell receptor beta chains below, sequenced in a study of T cells expressing NK-cell markers. TCRdb re-called the 5' RACE reads; every CDR3 protein appears as one record, without DNA. This table holds 550,000 to 600,000 distinct CDR3 sequences. The sequencing input was blood T cells: a sorted CD56 or NKG2C T cell subset, CD4+ or CD8+ T cells, or bulk PBMC T cells (not recorded which). Source of these receptors: a man in his late teens or twenties in good health.

This chain joins TRBV20-1 and TRBJ2-1; checking the TCRdb D call of TRBD1 is not possible without DNA. The CDR3 is 14 residues long. The germline CDR1 and CDR2 sequences are DFQATT and SNEGSKA (reference sequence). The CDR3 region is CSATGTDTYNEQFF.

The chain is built from TRBV27 and TRBJ2-5; checking the TCRdb D call of TRBD2 is not possible without DNA. CDR1 is MNHEY, CDR2 SMNVEV, per germline (reference sequence). There are 14 residues in the CDR3. The CDR3: CASRGLAGTVAQYF.

This chain's CDR3 is CASSQDFGTSMTQYF. The chain recombines TRBV4-1 with TRBJ2-5; with no DNA, the TCRdb D assignment of TRBD2 cannot be verified. CDR3 size: 15 residues. The germline gives CDR1 MGHRA, CDR2 YSYEKL.

The chain is built from TRBV6-1 and TRBJ2-1. This CDR3 comprises 14 residues. Germline assignment: CDR1 MNHNS and CDR2 SASEGT. The CDR3 spells CASRPESYYNEQFF.

The chain uses TRBV6-5 and TRBJ1-2. The CDR3 consists of 13 residues. Germline CDR1 MNHEY, CDR2 SVGAGI. CDR3: CASRVGLSYGYTF.

The rearrangement uses TRBV20-1 and TRBJ2-1; TCRdb's D call of TRBD2 is untestable without DNA. Germline loops: CDR1 DFQATT, CDR2 SNEGSKA (reference sequence). The CDR3 has 15 residues. This CDR3 reads CSATAQSPNYNEQFF.

The gene calls are TRBV18 and TRBJ2-1; TCRdb proposes TRBD1, but this gene call is untestable without DNA. This CDR3 region has 15 residues. Germline V CDR1 and CDR2: KGHSH, LQKENI. CDR3 sequence: CASSPPNRLQGEQFF.

V and J are TRBV5-6 and TRBJ1-4. Germline V gene data show CDR1 as SGHDT and CDR2 as YYEEEE. The CDR3 spans 14 residues. Here the CDR3 reads CASSLGRVGEKLFF.

The V gene is TRBV6-1, the J gene TRBJ1-2; absent DNA, TCRdb's TRBD1 call cannot be checked. Germline lookup yields CDR1 MNHNS and CDR2 SASEGT. The CDR3 length is 14 residues. CDR3 loop: CASNHGGTGSGYTF.

The chain links TRBV24-1 to TRBJ2-2; the TCRdb D gene call, TRBD1, has no DNA to confirm it. CDR3 length equals 16 residues. Germline V gives CDR1 KGHDR, CDR2 SFDVKD. CDR3 amino acids: CATSEGTVGEGGELFF.

The V gene is TRBV19, the J gene TRBJ2-1; lacking DNA, the TRBD2 call made by TCRdb goes unchecked. Germline assignment: CDR1 LNHDA and CDR2 SQIVND (reference sequence). The CDR3 has 15 residues. The CDR3 loop is CASSPSGRGYNEQFF. Using reference TRBV19 and TRBJ2-1 for the parts outside the CDR3, the full variable domain is DGGITQSPKYLFRKEGQNVTLSCEQNLNHDAMYWYRQDPGQGLRLIYYSQIVNDFQKGDIAEGYSVSREKKESFPLTVTSAQKNPTAFYLCASSPSGRGYNEQFFGPGTRLTVL.

The rearrangement links TRBV20-1 to TRBJ2-4. This CDR3 spans 15 amino acids. Germline CDR1 DFQATT, CDR2 SNEGSKA (reference sequence). CDR3 in amino acids: CSARGPEHAKNIQYF.

The chain is built from TRBV2 and TRBJ2-2. This CDR3 region has 13 residues. Germline CDR1 reads SNHLY; CDR2 reads FYNNEI. The CDR3: CASKEQSTGELFF.

The V call is TRBV10-3, the J call TRBJ2-1. Germline V CDR1 and CDR2: ENHRY, SYGVKD. The CDR3 sequence is 13 residues long. The CDR3 loop reads CAISESAIRGEFF.

This chain links TRBV28 with TRBJ2-7; the D gene TCRdb calls, TRBD2, cannot be checked with no DNA. The CDR3 spans 15 residues. Germline values: CDR1 MDHEN, CDR2 SYDVKM. The CDR3 here is CASSLEGGRPYEQYF.

The V gene is TRBV15, the J gene TRBJ2-5. The CDR3 is 13 residues long. CDR1 is LNHNV and CDR2 is YYDKDF in the germline V gene (reference sequence). CDR3 residues: CATSGRFRETQYF.

The chain combines TRBV20-1 with TRBJ2-2; the TCRdb D gene call, TRBD1, has no DNA to confirm it. The CDR3 totals 16 residues. The germline V gene has CDR1 DFQATT and CDR2 SNEGSKA (reference sequence). CDR3 sequence reads: CSARAPNGPNTGELFF.

V and J are TRBV10-3 and TRBJ2-1; TCRdb proposes TRBD2, but this gene call is untestable without DNA. This CDR3 has 16 residues. Per the germline V gene, CDR1 is ENHRY and CDR2 is SYGVKD. The CDR3 is CAISAPESGRYNEQFF.

V is TRBV12-3 or TRBV12-4 and J is TRBJ2-1; TCRdb gives TRBD2 as the D gene, but with no DNA this cannot be confirmed. This CDR3 is built from 20 residues. CDR3 sequence reads: CASSPPPGLAELSSYNEQFF.

The chain combines TRBV6-6 with TRBJ2-1; TCRdb calls TRBD2, which cannot be checked without DNA. Per germline, CDR1 MNHNY and CDR2 SVGAGI (reference sequence). This CDR3 contains 15 residues. Here the CDR3 reads CASTSGLAVYNEQFF.

The chain employs TRBV5-1 and TRBJ2-5. Germline loops: CDR1 SGHRS, CDR2 YFSETQ. There are 11 residues in the CDR3. This CDR3 is CASSKQETQYF.

The J gene is TRBJ1-6, the V gene TRBV28. This CDR3 has 13 amino acids. Germline V gene sequence: CDR1 MDHEN, CDR2 SYDVKM. CDR3 sequence reads: CASSRLSNSPLHF.

The V gene is TRBV12-3 or TRBV12-4, the J gene TRBJ2-1; the D gene TCRdb calls, TRBD1, cannot be checked with no DNA. The CDR3 loop spans 16 amino acids. This chain's CDR3 is CASSTSSSGGHNEQFF.

The chain carries TRBV29-1 and TRBJ2-2; no DNA is available, so the TRBD1 call from TCRdb remains unchecked. Germline values: CDR1 SQVTM, CDR2 ANQGSEA. This CDR3 has 15 residues. The CDR3 protein is CSARRDRGDTGELFF.

This chain's CDR3 is CASRDPGRRRGYTF. The V call is TRBV6-1, the J call TRBJ1-2; the TRBD1 assignment by TCRdb is unverifiable without DNA. Per the germline V gene, CDR1 is MNHNS and CDR2 is SASEGT. This CDR3 spans 14 amino acids.

V is TRBV7-6 and J is TRBJ2-7; TCRdb selects TRBD1, and the lack of DNA leaves this call unchecked. The CDR3 runs 15 residues. Germline loops: CDR1 SGHVS, CDR2 FNYEAQ. The CDR3: CASSIDRGSSYEQYF.